The next 24 T cell receptor beta chains were all read from a single sample in a study of cytomegalovirus exposure and HLA in healthy donors. TCRdb keeps only in-frame clones here, not all; method: immunoSEQ multiplex PCR. This table holds 100,000 to 120,000 clones, more than 75% found once. Sequenced: PBMCs. The origin of the receptors is a woman in her twenties or thirties in good health and CMV-seropositive.

CDR3 region: CASSESNGYTF. DNA of the CDR3: TGTGCCAGCAGTGAATCTAATGGCTACACCTTC. V is TRBV25-1 and J is TRBJ1-2, with D unclear. The CDR3 covers 11 residues. Germline-derived CDR1 and CDR2 are MGHDK and SYGVNS. Between the trimmed V and J ends, which lost 1 base and 6 bases, there was a span of 3 bases.

This clone was detected only once. This chain joins TRBV5-5 and TRBJ1-1; 8 bases are shared with TRBD1. CDR1 is SGHKS and CDR2 is YYEKEE in the germline V gene (reference sequence). With V trimmed by 0 bases and J by 5 bases, 0 bases remained unmatched. CDR3 length: 13 residues. This chain's CDR3 is CASSLDRGTEAFF. CDR3 bases: TGTGCCAGCAGCTTGGACAGGGGGACTGAAGCTTTCTTT.

The V call is TRBV15, the J call TRBJ1-5; the D is unclear. Germline lookup yields CDR1 LNHNV and CDR2 YYDKDF (reference sequence). The CDR3 covers 16 residues. V was clipped by 0 bases and J by 3 bases, with 12 bases between them. CDR3 DNA sequence: TGTGCCACCAGCAGAGAGGAGGGAAGCGTCAATCAGCCCCAGCATTTT. Protein product: CATSREEGSVNQPQHF.

The rearrangement uses TRBV15 and TRBJ2-2; a weak D match, TRBD1 (7 bases). The CDR3 totals 15 residues. V was trimmed by 8 bases and J by 7 bases, leaving 20 bases between them. Germline CDR1 reads LNHNV; CDR2 reads YYDKDF (reference sequence). CDR3 DNA: TGTGCCACCCAGGATGGAGGGGGCATAGACGGGGAGCTGTTTTTT. Translated, it gives CATQDGGGIDGELFF.

V is TRBV4-3 and J is TRBJ1-3; D is unresolved. CDR3 length: 15 residues. V gave up 0 bases and J gave up 8 bases, with 14 bases separating them. Per germline, CDR1 LGHNA and CDR2 YSLEER. The CDR3 sequence: CASSQDAKGGDTIYF. The CDR3 bases are TGCGCCAGCAGCCAAGATGCCAAGGGAGGCGACACCATATATTTT.

The V gene is TRBV5-6, the J gene TRBJ2-1, with a weak D call TRBD2 (6 bases). CDR1 SGHDT and CDR2 YYEEEE come from the germline V gene. V lost 3 bases, J lost 3 bases, and 10 bases lay in between. There are 14 residues in the CDR3. CDR3 residues: CASSSGLHYNEQFF. The CDR3 DNA is TGTGCCAGCAGCTCGGGACTTCACTACAATGAGCAGTTCTTC.

This chain joins TRBV2 and TRBJ2-4, with 8 positions matching TRBD1. The CDR3 spans 16 residues. Per the germline V gene, CDR1 is SNHLY and CDR2 is FYNNEI. V was pared by 4 bases and J by 6 bases, with 11 bases of the junction left unmatched. CDR3 amino acids: CASSVAGGTGGNIQYF. For the CDR3, the DNA is TGTGCCAGCAGTGTGGCAGGGGGGACAGGCGGAAACATTCAGTACTTC.

The V and J genes are TRBV15 and TRBJ2-1; D remains ambiguous. Trimming took 0 bases from V and 5 from J, leaving 8 bases between them. The CDR3 loop spans 14 amino acids. The germline V gene encodes CDR1 LNHNV and CDR2 YYDKDF (reference sequence). The CDR3 nucleotides read TGTGCCACCAGCAGAGATCCGGCGGACAATGAGCAGTTCTTC. Protein product: CATSRDPADNEQFF.

The table lists this clone with a few counts. The sample holds other DNA sequences that translate to the same CDR3. The chain is built from TRBV7-9 and TRBJ2-7; no firm D call. Trimming took off 0 bases at V and 3 bases at J, with 9 bases between the two ends. Germline loops: CDR1 SEHNR, CDR2 FQNEAQ (reference sequence). The length of the CDR3 is 14 residues. CDR3 nucleotides: TGTGCCAGCAGCTTAGCGTTAGGAGACTACGAGCAGTACTTC. This codes for CASSLALGDYEQYF.

The rearrangement uses TRBV5-4 and TRBJ2-1, with a possible D match to TRBD2 (6 bases). Germline V gene sequence: CDR1 SGHNT, CDR2 YYREEE (reference sequence). The CDR3 sequence is 16 residues long. The V end was cut by 0 bases, the J end by 7 bases, with 17 bases between. CDR3 residues: CASSLDEREMGNEQFF. The CDR3 nucleotides read TGTGCCAGCAGCTTGGATGAACGGGAGATGGGGAATGAGCAGTTCTTC.

The rearrangement links TRBV5-6 to TRBJ1-3; 7 bases are shared with TRBD1. Germline V gives CDR1 SGHDT, CDR2 YYEEEE. V shed 4 bases, J shed 4 bases, and the junction held 8 bases outside the gene matches. This CDR3 comprises 15 residues. CDR3 protein: CASSDTGVNGNTIYF. CDR3 DNA sequence: TGTGCCAGCAGCGACACAGGGGTGAACGGAAACACCATATATTTT.

This chain uses TRBV2 with TRBJ2-2, with 13 bases identical to TRBD2. J gave up 5 bases and V 5 bases, and 2 bases lay outside the gene matches. The CDR3 is 15 residues long. CDR1 is SNHLY, CDR2 FYNNEI, per germline. CDR3 protein: CASSTTSGGTGELFF. The CDR3 region has the DNA TGTGCCAGCAGTACGACTAGCGGGGGGACCGGGGAGCTGTTTTTT.

V usage is TRBV4-2 and J usage is TRBJ2-4, with a possible D match to TRBD1 (6 bases). V was clipped by 2 bases and J by 0 bases, with 11 bases between them. The CDR3 covers 16 residues. CDR1 is LGHNA, CDR2 YNFKEQ, per germline. CDR3 protein: CASSQRQDRAKNIQYF. The CDR3 region has the DNA TGTGCCAGCAGCCAACGTCAGGACAGAGCCAAAAACATTCAGTACTTC.

V gene TRBV28 combines with J gene TRBJ2-1; 16 bases align to TRBD2. This CDR3 contains 20 residues. The V and J ends lost 7 bases and 0 bases, in that order; junction bases with no gene match: 12. Germline CDR1 reads MDHEN; CDR2 reads SYDVKM. CDR3 sequence: CASTPLPGLAGGSSYNEQFF. In DNA, the CDR3 is TGTGCCAGCACCCCGCTCCCGGGACTAGCGGGAGGGAGCTCCTACAATGAGCAGTTCTTC.

This chain joins TRBV2 and TRBJ2-3; 8 positions match TRBD1. Per the germline V gene, CDR1 is SNHLY and CDR2 is FYNNEI. J lost 5 bases, V lost 6 bases, and 7 bases had no gene match. The CDR3 has 14 residues. CDR3 in amino acids: CASRYRGVLDTQYF. CDR3 sequence (DNA): TGTGCCAGCAGATACAGGGGGGTTTTAGATACGCAGTATTTT.

The genes are TRBV28 and TRBJ1-2, with a possible D match to TRBD1 (6 bases). CDR3 length: 16 residues. Trimming took 3 bases from V and 2 from J, leaving 16 bases between them. Germline CDR1 and CDR2: MDHEN and SYDVKM. CDR3 residues: CASSFLGTSLNYGYTF. Written as DNA, the CDR3 is TGTGCCAGCAGTTTTCTGGGGACAAGTCTAAACTATGGCTACACCTTC.

This clone has only one observation. This rearrangement joins TRBV4-3 to TRBJ2-3; no clear D gene. The CDR3 covers 15 residues. Trimming removed 4 bases from V and 0 bases from J, with 11 bases in between. Germline CDR1 reads LGHNA; CDR2 reads YSLEER. The CDR3 coding sequence is TGCGCCAGCAGCCCCCACTCATATAGCACAGATACGCAGTATTTT. It yields the protein CASSPHSYSTDTQYF.

The sample holds a few counts of this clone. The rearrangement links TRBV4-1 to TRBJ2-1, with 8 bases fitting TRBD2. CDR3 length equals 16 residues. J gave up 0 bases and V 0 bases, and 1 base lay outside the gene matches. In germline, CDR1 is MGHRA, CDR2 YSYEKL. The CDR3 is CASSQDAGGSYNEQFF. The CDR3 DNA is TGCGCCAGCAGCCAAGATGCGGGGGGCTCCTACAATGAGCAGTTCTTC.

This rearrangement joins TRBV19 to TRBJ2-1, with D perhaps TRBD1 (6 bases). V was clipped by 1 base and J by 9 bases, with 7 bases between them. The CDR3 is 12 amino acids. CDR1 is LNHDA and CDR2 is SQIVND in the germline V gene (reference sequence). CDR3 loop: CASSIVGGEQFF. The CDR3 nucleotides read TGTGCCAGTAGTATAGTAGGGGGTGAGCAGTTCTTC.

This chain joins TRBV7-2 and TRBJ1-2; a possible D gene is TRBD1 (5 bases). This CDR3 contains 16 residues. Trimming removed 4 bases from V and 7 bases from J, with 22 bases in between. Germline-derived CDR1 and CDR2 are SGHTA and FQGNSA. The CDR3 spells CASSSTLVGGLGGYTF. In DNA, the CDR3 is TGTGCCAGCAGCTCCACCCTCGTGGGGGGGTTGGGTGGCTACACCTTC.

This chain connects TRBV28 to TRBJ2-7, with D tentatively TRBD1 (5 bases). The CDR3 is 15 residues long. V was shortened by 6 bases and J by 5 bases, with 20 bases between the two germline ends. Per the germline V gene, CDR1 is MDHEN and CDR2 is SYDVKM. This CDR3 is CASRAPTGRVNEQYF. For the CDR3, the DNA is TGTGCCAGCAGGGCCCCCACGGGCAGGGTAAACGAGCAGTACTTC.

The chain recombines TRBV4-3 with TRBJ2-7; 10 nucleotides match TRBD1. Germline trimming cut 5 bases from V and 3 bases from J; bases unmatched to any gene: 1. The germline V gene has CDR1 LGHNA and CDR2 YSLEER. The CDR3 contains 13 residues. CDR3 region: CASSWDRGYEQYF. The CDR3 DNA follows: TGCGCCAGCAGCTGGGACAGGGGCTACGAGCAGTACTTC.

This chain joins TRBV5-6 and TRBJ2-2; 7 bases align to TRBD1. V trimming: 4 bases; J trimming: 3 bases; junction bases outside the gene matches: 6. CDR3 size: 15 residues. Per the germline V gene, CDR1 is SGHDT and CDR2 is YYEEEE. CDR3 region: CASSPDRSDTGELFF. The DNA of the CDR3 is TGTGCCAGCAGCCCGGACAGGTCGGACACCGGGGAGCTGTTTTTT.

This chain connects TRBV7-9 to TRBJ1-1, with D uncertain. CDR1 is SEHNR and CDR2 is FQNEAQ in the germline V gene (reference sequence). V shed 5 bases and J shed 0 bases, with 7 bases lying between them. The CDR3 sequence is 13 residues long. The CDR3 sequence: CASSDSMNTEAFF. In DNA, the CDR3 is TGTGCCAGCAGCGACTCCATGAACACTGAAGCTTTCTTT.